The TCR beta chain under discussion was sequenced for a study of cytomegalovirus exposure and HLA in healthy donors. Vbeta (60) and Jbeta (13) primers were used in the PCR. TCRdb keeps only in-frame clones here, not all; method: immunoSEQ multiplex PCR. Here the sample spans more than 85,000 clones, over 55% being singletons. From germline, CDR1 is SGHRS and CDR2 YFSETQ. CDR3 length: 14 amino acids. V gave up 5 bases and J gave up 0 bases, with 9 bases separating them. The TCR comes from a woman aged 25 to 39 in good health and CMV-seronegative. The rearrangement joins TRBV5-1 to TRBJ1-3; D is undetermined. What was sequenced was PBMCs. Here the CDR3 reads CASRSMSSGNTIYF. The DNA for the CDR3 is TGCGCCAGCAGATCGATGAGCTCTGGAAACACCATATATTTT.